This T cell receptor (beta chain) was profiled in a study of T-cell reconstitution after alpha-beta-depleted transplantation in children. A library of TCRbeta sequences, prepared with unique molecular identifiers, was generated. TCRdb used MiXCR to reprocess the PCR reads, holding one entry per CDR3 protein. This sample yields 300,000 or so distinct CDR3 sequences, of which more than 8% are seen a single time; about 9.5% belongs to the top ten. Germline V gene sequence: CDR1 SGHRS, CDR2 YFSETQ. This CDR3 region has 14 residues. V lost 0 bases and J 5 bases, leaving 12 bases between the germline ends.

This rearrangement joins TRBV5-1 to TRBJ2-7, with unresolved D. The material sequenced was PBMCs from the stem cell graft donor, taken from the stem cell graft. The sequence was collected from a human donor who donated a stem cell graft to a child with SCID. The CDR3 DNA reads TGCGCCAGCAGCTTGGATGGAGCCCCCCACGAGCAGTACTTC. This translates into CASSLDGAPHEQYF.